These T cell receptor beta chains were read from a single sample in a study of molecular identifiers for immune sequencing clone quantification. One entry per CDR3 protein, called by TCRdb with MiXCR from the PCR reads. The table lists about 68,000 distinct CDR3 sequences, roughly 20% of them singletons. Sequencing was carried out using naive CD8+ T cells from blood, with Jurkat cell RNA spiked in. The receptors come from a human donor in good health. Some libraries in this study had Jurkat cell RNA spiked in. Both conserved end residues are part of each CDR3. D genes are given only for firm matches. Clone size, where shown, is once, few, many, or a class for clones that have expanded.

v_gene	d_gene	abundance	j_gene	CDR3nt	CDR3aa
TRBV24-1	.	few	TRBJ1-1	TGTGCCACTGCGGGGGGCGCCAAGAACACTGAAGCTTTCTTT	CATAGGAKNTEAFF
TRBV28	TRBD2	many	TRBJ2-7	TGTGCCAGCAGTCCGCTAGCGGGACCTGCTAACGAGCAGTACTTC	CASSPLAGPANEQYF
TRBV28	TRBD2	many	TRBJ2-1	TGTGCCAGCAGTTTCGCGGGAGGGGGAGATGAGCAGTTCTTC	CASSFAGGGDEQFF
TRBV6-5	.	.	TRBJ1-1	TGTGCCAGCAGTTTGAACACTAAAGCTTTCTTT	CASSLNTKAFF
TRBV4-1	TRBD2	many	TRBJ2-7	TGCGCCAGCAGCTTAGCGGGCAGCTCCTACGAGCAGTACTTC	CASSLAGSSYEQYF
TRBV29-1	TRBD2	many	TRBJ2-2	TGCAGCGTTGAAAGCGGGAGGAAGAACACCGGGGAGCTGTTTTTT	CSVESGRKNTGELFF
TRBV6-5	TRBD2	.	TRBJ2-1	TGTGCCAGCAGTTACTCGTCTAGCGGGAGTTCATTAGAGCAGTTCTTC	CASSYSSSGSSLEQFF
TRBV12-3/TRBV12-4	TRBD1	.	TRBJ1-2	TGTGCCAGCAGCAGGGACAGGGATCGGTATGGCTACACCTTC	CASSRDRDRYGYTF
TRBV13	.	many	TRBJ2-1	TGTGCCAGCAGCTTACGAGGGAGCTCCTACAATGAGCAGTTCTTC	CASSLRGSSYNEQFF
TRBV19	.	many	TRBJ2-7	TGTGCCAGTAGTCTGGACGGATCCTACGAGCAGTACTTC	CASSLDGSYEQYF
TRBV20-1	.	.	TRBJ2-7	TGCAGTGCTAGTCCCCGGGACTCTTCCTACGAGCAGTACTTC	CSASPRDSSYEQYF
TRBV10-1	.	many	TRBJ2-5	TGCGCCACCCCGAACCGTTGGACTGGTGGGACCCAGTACTTC	CATPNRWTGGTQYF
TRBV18	.	many	TRBJ1-1	TGTGCCAGCTCACCCGACCCAGGATACACTGAAGCTTTCTTT	CASSPDPGYTEAFF
TRBV4-1	TRBD2	many	TRBJ2-3	TGCGCCAGCAGCCAAGCGGCTAGCGGGAGCGCAGATACGCAGTATTTT	CASSQAASGSADTQYF
TRBV7-6	TRBD2	many	TRBJ2-3	TGTGCCAGCAGCCCCCAGGCGGGAGAGCACACAGATACGCAGTATTTT	CASSPQAGEHTDTQYF
TRBV18	.	many	TRBJ2-5	TGTGCCAGCTCACCCGACAGGATCTCGTACCAAGAGACCCAGTACTTC	CASSPDRISYQETQYF
TRBV7-2	.	many	TRBJ2-7	TGTGCCAGCAGCCCCCTCACCTACGAGCAGTACTTC	CASSPLTYEQYF
TRBV28	TRBD2	few	TRBJ2-7	TGTGCCAGCAGTCTACTAGCGGGAGACCTCCCCGACGAGCAGTACTTC	CASSLLAGDLPDEQYF
TRBV27	.	many	TRBJ1-1	TGTGCCAGCAGTTTGACGGGGCTGATGAACACTGAAGCTTTCTTT	CASSLTGLMNTEAFF
TRBV29-1	.	many	TRBJ2-5	TGCAGCGTCCCCAAGGATGGGCAAGAGACCCAGTACTTC	CSVPKDGQETQYF
TRBV20-1	.	many	TRBJ2-7	TGCAGTGCTAGAGATTCTAGCGCCTACGAGCAGTACTTC	CSARDSSAYEQYF
TRBV20-1	TRBD2	many	TRBJ2-4	TGCAGTGCTAGACCCACCCTTTCTAGCGGTAGCCACAAAAACATTCAGTACTTC	CSARPTLSSGSHKNIQYF
TRBV20-1	.	many	TRBJ2-7	TGCAGTGCTATCGGGGGGCAGGCGGCGTATGAGCAGTACTTC	CSAIGGQAAYEQYF
TRBV5-4	.	.	TRBJ2-3	TGTGCCAGCAGCGGGGGAGAGGGGGGCACAGATACGCAGTATTTT	CASSGGEGGTDTQYF
TRBV4-1	.	few	TRBJ2-7	TGCGCCAGCAGCCCTCAGGTTTACTACGAGCAGTACTTC	CASSPQVYYEQYF
TRBV20-1	TRBD1	many	TRBJ2-1	TGCAGTGCTGCCGGGACAGGGCTCTCCTACAATGAGCAGTTCTTC	CSAAGTGLSYNEQFF
TRBV18	TRBD2	many	TRBJ2-3	TGTGCCAGCTCACCTGTGGGACTAGCGGGAACAGATACGCAGTATTTT	CASSPVGLAGTDTQYF
TRBV19	.	many	TRBJ1-5	TGTGCCAGTAGACAGTACAATCAGCCCCAGCATTTT	CASRQYNQPQHF
TRBV29-1	TRBD1	few	TRBJ1-1	TGCAGCGTTGGTACAGGGGGAACTGAAGCTTTCTTT	CSVGTGGTEAFF
TRBV7-8	TRBD2	.	TRBJ2-1	TGTGCCAGCAGCTTATCCACATGGACTAGCGGGATGGGGAATGAACAGTTCTTC	CASSLSTWTSGMGNEQFF
TRBV28	.	many	TRBJ1-5	TGTGCCAGCACCCAATTCTCCGGGGGTCAGCCCCAGCATTTT	CASTQFSGGQPQHF
TRBV6-5	TRBD1	many	TRBJ1-2	TGTGCCAGCAGTTACTCGACAGGGGGGCATGGCTACACCTTC	CASSYSTGGHGYTF
TRBV7-8	TRBD1	many	TRBJ2-5	TGTGCCAGCAGGACAGGGTTCGAAGCACGAGAGACCCAGTACTTC	CASRTGFEARETQYF
TRBV13	.	many	TRBJ2-3	TGTGCCAGCAGCTTAGTAGGGGGATCGGTTGATACGCAGTATTTT	CASSLVGGSVDTQYF
TRBV4-3	.	many	TRBJ2-3	TGCGCCAGCAGCCAAGATAGTTTCACAGATACGCAGTATTTT	CASSQDSFTDTQYF
TRBV19	.	.	TRBJ2-5	TGTGCCAGTAGTATTAACTTTTTTGTGGGAGGGGGTGAAGAGACCCAGTACTTC	CASSINFFVGGGEETQYF
TRBV9	.	many	TRBJ2-3	TGTGCCAGCAGCGTAGAACCCGACACAGATACGCAGTATTTT	CASSVEPDTDTQYF
TRBV6-6	TRBD2	few	TRBJ2-7	TGTGCCAGCAGTTACTCTCTAGCGGGAGTCTCCGAGCAGTACTTC	CASSYSLAGVSEQYF
TRBV5-5	TRBD2	many	TRBJ2-2	TGTGCCAGCAGACCGGACCCGGGACTAGCGGGAATGGTGTACACCGGGGAGCTGTTTTTT	CASRPDPGLAGMVYTGELFF